This T cell receptor (beta chain) was sequenced for a study of lymphopenia after photon versus proton radiotherapy. Comment on this clone: What it recognizes is unknown.

Overall study results and limits: A bigger post-nadir fall in TCR diversity correlated inversely with survival time in deceased patients. Post-nadir diversity loss with photons came from oligoclonal expansion, particularly CD8+ Temra cells. Under photons, naive T cells and diversity fell while effector/memory populations rose. Only patients who died were analyzed for survival; proton advantage is unproven.

The CDR3 totals 13 residues. The germline gives CDR1 LNHNV, CDR2 YYDKDF (reference sequence). Trimming removed 10 bases at V and 4 bases at J, with 17 bases between. Generated by immunoSEQ multiplex PCR, the TCRdb table keeps only in-frame clones and is missing some. Here the sample spans more than 45,000 clones, roughly 80% being singletons. The chain has TRBV15 and TRBJ2-7; maybe TRBD1 (5 bases). The TCR was taken from a man aged 60 to 75 with pancreatic cancer. Sequences were derived from peripheral blood, sampled from a patient treated with proton-based radiotherapy. The CDR3 nucleotides read TGTGCCATAGCCCTAGGGGCCAAATACGAGCAGTACTTC. This gives the protein CAIALGAKYEQYF.